The following is a T cell receptor beta chain sequence with its context. This entry belongs to a study of tumor T cells in aggressive B-cell lymphoma. The CDR3 is made up of 16 amino acids. Germline V gene data show CDR1 as SGHAT and CDR2 as FQNNGV. V was shortened by 8 bases and J by 3 bases, with 20 bases between the two germline ends. Libraries were prepared by immunoSEQ multiplex PCR; TCRdb keeps only in-frame clonotypes and omits some of them. The sample yields a few thousand clones, about 70% seen once. The rearrangement joins TRBV11-2 to TRBJ2-1; possible D gene TRBD2, 6 bases. Sequenced input: tumor tissue. The TCR sequence derives from an adult with diffuse large B cell lymphoma. The CDR3 loop reads CASGQMAGLYYNEQFF. The DNA for the CDR3 is TGTGCCAGCGGGCAAATGGCCGGACTATACTACAATGAGCAGTTCTTC.